This T cell receptor beta chain stems from a study of STAT5B mutations in CD4+ large granular lymphocyte leukemia. Study findings and constraints: TRBV06-family usage was enriched in top patient clones (8/27) versus controls (2/35). Without putative leukemic clones, patient CD4-sorted repertoires remained more clonal than healthy CD4+ repertoires. Data were not HLA-matched across samples.

Original methodology: Lowest detectable productive clonotype frequency was 2.59 x 10-5. Using immunoSEQ multiplex PCR, the repertoire was profiled, and TCRdb retains in-frame clones only, with some absent. For V, J and clone size, that table is used; D and trimming come from the DNA. The repertoire holds over 35,000 clones, 75% to 85% seen once, with 3% to 4% in the top ten. A note on this clone: The antigen is not known.

V was clipped by 4 bases and J by 1 base, with 10 bases between them. Germline V lookup: CDR1 ENHRY, CDR2 SYGVKD. CDR3 length equals 14 residues. The V call is TRBV10-3, the J call TRBJ1-1, with D perhaps TRBD1 (6 bases). This clonotype originated in a human donor in good health. The source material was CD4+ T cells from blood buffy coats. The CDR3 region has the DNA TGTGCCATCAGTGGGGACATCTCGAACACTGAAGCTTTCTTT. Translating gives CAISGDISNTEAFF.